Listed below are T cell receptor beta chains from one sample, sequenced in a study of blood T cell repertoires in COVID-19. Repertoires were generated with immunoSEQ multiplex PCR, while TCRdb's copy carries only in-frame clones and drops some. The table lists over 150,000 clones, 84% of them singletons, with approximately 13% in the top ten. Source material: peripheral blood. All receptors come from a human donor in a cohort sampled during active COVID-19. Each CDR3 is given with its conserved first and last residue. Each record gives: clone size, J gene, V gene, D gene, CDR3 protein, CDR3 DNA. D genes are given only for firm matches. Clone size appears in some rows only: once, few, many, or a class for an expanded clone.

clone size: -; J gene: TRBJ1-3; V gene: TRBV15; D gene: -; CDR3 protein: CATTVSGNTIYF; CDR3 DNA: TGTGCCACCACTGTCTCTGGAAACACCATATATTTT
clone size: -; J gene: TRBJ1-2; V gene: TRBV5-8; D gene: -; CDR3 protein: CASREQGSYRYGYTF; CDR3 DNA: TGTGCCAGCAGGGAGCAGGGTTCCTACCGCTATGGCTACACCTTC
clone size: -; J gene: TRBJ2-1; V gene: TRBV29-1; D gene: -; CDR3 protein: CSVEGDTSSYNEQFF; CDR3 DNA: TGCAGCGTTGAAGGCGACACAAGCTCCTACAATGAGCAGTTCTTC
clone size: -; J gene: TRBJ2-7; V gene: TRBV29-1; D gene: -; CDR3 protein: CSVGSYEQYF; CDR3 DNA: TGCAGCGTTGGCAGCTACGAGCAGTACTTC
clone size: -; J gene: TRBJ2-7; V gene: TRBV18; D gene: TRBD2; CDR3 protein: CASSPLLAGGSYEQYF; CDR3 DNA: TGTGCCAGCTCCCCCCTACTAGCGGGAGGTTCCTACGAGCAGTACTTC
clone size: -; J gene: TRBJ1-5; V gene: TRBV28; D gene: -; CDR3 protein: CASRRRGLSNQPQHF; CDR3 DNA: TGTGCCAGCCGACGGCGGGGACTTAGCAATCAGCCCCAGCATTTT
clone size: -; J gene: TRBJ2-7; V gene: TRBV27; D gene: TRBD2; CDR3 protein: CASSPLGTSAHEQYF; CDR3 DNA: TGTGCCAGCAGTCCCCTGGGGACTAGCGCCCACGAGCAGTACTTC
clone size: -; J gene: TRBJ2-7; V gene: TRBV28; D gene: -; CDR3 protein: CAGGSAADEQYF; CDR3 DNA: TGTGCCGGCGGATCTGCGGCGGACGAGCAGTACTTC
clone size: -; J gene: TRBJ2-1; V gene: TRBV10-1; D gene: -; CDR3 protein: CASSEVGLAWNEQFF; CDR3 DNA: TGCGCCAGCAGTGAAGTCGGGCTAGCGTGGAATGAGCAGTTCTTC
clone size: -; J gene: TRBJ2-3; V gene: TRBV14; D gene: TRBD1; CDR3 protein: CASSHRQGSTDTQYF; CDR3 DNA: TGTGCCAGCAGCCATAGACAGGGTAGCACAGATACGCAGTATTTT
clone size: -; J gene: TRBJ2-5; V gene: TRBV2; D gene: TRBD2; CDR3 protein: CASRPGLAVQETQYF; CDR3 DNA: TGTGCCAGCAGACCGGGACTAGCGGTCCAAGAGACCCAGTACTTC
clone size: -; J gene: TRBJ2-1; V gene: TRBV28; D gene: TRBD2; CDR3 protein: CASSLAGVAGDDEQFF; CDR3 DNA: TGTGCCAGCAGTTTGGCTGGGGTAGCGGGAGACGATGAGCAGTTCTTC
clone size: -; J gene: TRBJ2-7; V gene: TRBV12-3/TRBV12-4; D gene: -; CDR3 protein: CASSLAGLNEQYF; CDR3 DNA: TGTGCCAGCAGTTTGGCAGGCCTCAACGAGCAGTACTTC
clone size: -; J gene: TRBJ1-6; V gene: TRBV5-1; D gene: TRBD1; CDR3 protein: CASRTGINSPLHF; CDR3 DNA: TGCGCCAGCCGGACAGGGATAAATTCACCCCTCCACTTT
clone size: -; J gene: TRBJ2-2; V gene: TRBV12-1; D gene: -; CDR3 protein: CASSSFEGLAGELFF; CDR3 DNA: TGTGCCAGCAGCAGCTTTGAGGGACTAGCCGGGGAGCTGTTTTTT
clone size: -; J gene: TRBJ1-6; V gene: TRBV28; D gene: -; CDR3 protein: CASGLAGRVLF; CDR3 DNA: TGTGCCAGCGGTTTAGCGGGCAGAGTACTCTTT
clone size: once; J gene: TRBJ1-5; V gene: TRBV6-6; D gene: -; CDR3 protein: CASRGGNQPQHF; CDR3 DNA: TGTGCCAGTCGGGGGGGCAATCAGCCCCAGCATTTT
clone size: -; J gene: TRBJ1-5; V gene: TRBV19; D gene: TRBD1; CDR3 protein: CASTWTGRFKDTQPQHF; CDR3 DNA: TGTGCCAGTACCTGGACAGGGCGTTTCAAAGATACTCAGCCCCAGCATTTT
clone size: -; J gene: TRBJ2-1; V gene: TRBV27; D gene: TRBD2; CDR3 protein: CASSLQAAGGPREQFF; CDR3 DNA: TGTGCCAGCAGTTTACAGGCGGCGGGAGGGCCTAGGGAGCAGTTCTTC
clone size: few; J gene: TRBJ2-1; V gene: TRBV24-1; D gene: TRBD2; CDR3 protein: CATSVPGAGNPHEQFF; CDR3 DNA: TGTGCCACCAGTGTCCCGGGAGCGGGGAACCCCCATGAGCAGTTCTTC
clone size: -; J gene: TRBJ1-2; V gene: TRBV28; D gene: TRBD1; CDR3 protein: CASSAPGTGDYGYTF; CDR3 DNA: TGTGCCAGCAGTGCACCCGGGACAGGGGACTATGGCTACACCTTC
clone size: -; J gene: TRBJ2-3; V gene: TRBV10-3; D gene: -; CDR3 protein: CAISEPEGRTDTQYF; CDR3 DNA: TGTGCCATCAGTGAACCGGAGGGGCGCACAGATACGCAGTATTTT
clone size: -; J gene: TRBJ2-1; V gene: TRBV15; D gene: TRBD2; CDR3 protein: CATSRGGGRGWDEQFF; CDR3 DNA: TGTGCCACCAGCAGAGGAGGCGGGAGAGGGTGGGATGAGCAGTTCTTC
clone size: -; J gene: TRBJ1-1; V gene: TRBV28; D gene: -; CDR3 protein: CASRRGRSTEAFF; CDR3 DNA: TGTGCCAGCAGAAGGGGCAGGAGCACTGAAGCTTTCTTT
clone size: -; J gene: TRBJ2-6; V gene: TRBV5-1; D gene: -; CDR3 protein: CASSFRDISSGANVLTF; CDR3 DNA: TGCGCCAGCAGCTTCCGGGACATTAGCTCTGGGGCCAACGTCCTGACTTTC
clone size: -; J gene: TRBJ2-3; V gene: TRBV29-1; D gene: -; CDR3 protein: CSVRGTDTQYF; CDR3 DNA: TGCAGCGTGCGGGGCACAGATACGCAGTATTTT
clone size: -; J gene: TRBJ1-2; V gene: TRBV5-1; D gene: -; CDR3 protein: CASRIGLEVRFGYTF; CDR3 DNA: TGCGCCAGCAGAATTGGATTGGAGGTGAGGTTCGGCTACACCTTC
clone size: -; J gene: TRBJ1-4; V gene: TRBV30; D gene: -; CDR3 protein: CAWTTGLRNEKLFF; CDR3 DNA: TGTGCCTGGACAACAGGGTTGAGGAACGAAAAACTGTTTTTT
clone size: -; J gene: TRBJ2-3; V gene: TRBV6-5; D gene: TRBD1; CDR3 protein: CASSYATGISTDTQYF; CDR3 DNA: TGTGCCAGCAGTTACGCGACAGGGATTAGCACAGATACGCAGTATTTT
clone size: once; J gene: TRBJ2-2; V gene: TRBV4-1; D gene: -; CDR3 protein: CASSQGIRQGNTGELFF; CDR3 DNA: TGCGCCAGCAGCCAAGGGATTAGGCAGGGGAACACCGGGGAGCTGTTTTTT
clone size: -; J gene: TRBJ1-4; V gene: TRBV19; D gene: -; CDR3 protein: CASRTGRANEKLFF; CDR3 DNA: TGTGCCAGTAGAACAGGGAGGGCTAATGAAAAACTGTTTTTT
clone size: -; J gene: TRBJ2-2; V gene: TRBV23-1; D gene: TRBD2; CDR3 protein: CASSQYPLAGGRLATGELFF; CDR3 DNA: TGCGCCAGCAGTCAATATCCCCTAGCGGGAGGGCGTCTTGCAACCGGGGAGCTGTTTTTT
clone size: few; J gene: TRBJ2-5; V gene: TRBV18; D gene: TRBD1; CDR3 protein: CASSPGQQETQYF; CDR3 DNA: TGTGCCAGCTCACCGGGACAGCAAGAGACCCAGTACTTC
clone size: -; J gene: TRBJ1-2; V gene: TRBV30; D gene: -; CDR3 protein: CAWSTIYGYTF; CDR3 DNA: TGTGCCTGGAGTACAATCTATGGCTACACCTTC
clone size: -; J gene: TRBJ1-1; V gene: TRBV6-4; D gene: TRBD1; CDR3 protein: CASSEFWTGGTEAFF; CDR3 DNA: TGTGCCAGCAGTGAGTTTTGGACAGGGGGCACTGAAGCTTTCTTT
clone size: -; J gene: TRBJ2-3; V gene: TRBV5-1; D gene: TRBD2; CDR3 protein: CASKIPGLAGVTDTQYF; CDR3 DNA: TGCGCCAGCAAAATCCCCGGACTAGCGGGGGTCACAGATACGCAGTATTTT
clone size: -; J gene: TRBJ2-3; V gene: TRBV19; D gene: TRBD1; CDR3 protein: CASSIQGDADTQYF; CDR3 DNA: TGTGCCAGTAGTATTCAGGGGGACGCAGATACGCAGTATTTT
clone size: few; J gene: TRBJ2-7; V gene: TRBV5-5; D gene: -; CDR3 protein: CASSLEGAGYEQYF; CDR3 DNA: TGTGCCAGCAGCTTGGAGGGAGCCGGCTACGAGCAGTACTTC
clone size: -; J gene: TRBJ2-7; V gene: TRBV5-6; D gene: -; CDR3 protein: CASSLAGGIGEQYF; CDR3 DNA: TGTGCCAGCAGCTTGGCCGGGGGAATTGGCGAGCAGTACTTC